This T cell receptor (beta chain) came from a study of cytomegalovirus exposure and HLA in healthy donors. Study-level background: There were 350 to 400 genotyped donors. Of these, about 81% fell in the genetic ancestry cluster associated with self-reported Caucasian donors. Findings and caveats of the study: Later genetic work tied a missense DCLRE1C variant to beta-chain V and J trimming. Among TCR beta chains, those listed as cytomegalovirus-associated numbered over 150.

Details on this clone: Its antigen is not identified.

Donors likely had unrecorded immune exposures despite being nominally healthy when sampled. A multiplex PCR was run with 60 Vbeta primers and 13 Jbeta primers. Measured with immunoSEQ multiplex PCR; TCRdb has only the in-frame clones, and not every one. This sample carries 150,000 to 200,000 clones, approximately 70% of them seen once, and the ten largest clones take less than 3.5%. The ends lost 4 bases at V and 2 bases at J; junction bases unmatched: 5. The CDR3 runs to 14 residues. Germline CDR1 SGHKS, CDR2 YYEKEE (reference sequence). The TCR sequence derives from a woman aged 40 to 55 in good health and CMV-seropositive. The chain is built from TRBV5-5 and TRBJ1-1, with 7 bases lining up with TRBD1. The material sequenced was PBMCs. CDR3 residues: CASSGGQSNTEAFF. In nucleotides, the CDR3 is TGTGCCAGCAGCGGGGGACAGTCAAACACTGAAGCTTTCTTT.